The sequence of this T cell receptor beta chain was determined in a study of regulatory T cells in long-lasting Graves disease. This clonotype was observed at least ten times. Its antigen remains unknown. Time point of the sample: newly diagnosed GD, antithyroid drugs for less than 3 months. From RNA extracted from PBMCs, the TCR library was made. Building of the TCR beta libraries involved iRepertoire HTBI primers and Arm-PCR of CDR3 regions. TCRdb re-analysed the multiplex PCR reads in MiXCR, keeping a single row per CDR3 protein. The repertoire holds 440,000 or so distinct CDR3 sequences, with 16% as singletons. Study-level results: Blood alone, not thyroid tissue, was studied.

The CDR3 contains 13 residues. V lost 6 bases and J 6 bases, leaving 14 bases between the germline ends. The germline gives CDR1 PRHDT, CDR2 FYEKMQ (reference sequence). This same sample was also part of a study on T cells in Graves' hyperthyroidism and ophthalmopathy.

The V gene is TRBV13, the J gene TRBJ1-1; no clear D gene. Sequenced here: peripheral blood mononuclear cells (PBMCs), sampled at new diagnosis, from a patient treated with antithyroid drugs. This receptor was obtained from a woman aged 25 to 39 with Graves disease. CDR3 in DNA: TGTGCCAGCAGTCGAAAGGAATCGGCTGAAGCTTTCTTT. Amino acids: CASSRKESAEAFF.